A single sample is the source of the 13 T cell receptor beta chains below, sequenced in a study of blood T cell repertoires in COVID-19. Here immunoSEQ multiplex PCR was the method, and the copy in TCRdb shows in-frame clones only, minus some. The table shows about 42,000 clones, with around 77% occurring only once. The sample consisted of peripheral blood. These receptors came from a woman older than 75 with acute or convalescent COVID-19.

CDR3 loop: CASSYGNRVTKNIQYF. CDR3 in DNA: TGTGCCAGCAGTTATGGGAACAGGGTAACCAAAAACATTCAGTACTTC. V usage is TRBV6-6 and J usage is TRBJ2-4; tentatively, D is TRBD1 (6 bases). The CDR3 runs 16 residues. The V gene's germline CDR1 is MNHNY and CDR2 SVGAGI (reference sequence). Trimming removed 3 bases at V and 2 bases at J, with 14 bases between.

This chain uses TRBV28 with TRBJ2-1, with TRBD2 matching 8 bases. The CDR3 has 12 residues. V was pared by 4 bases and J by 8 bases, with 1 base of the junction left unmatched. From germline, CDR1 is MDHEN and CDR2 SYDVKM. The CDR3 spells CASSSGGDEQFF. CDR3 coding DNA: TGTGCCAGCAGTTCCGGGGGGGATGAGCAGTTCTTC.

The V call is TRBV3-1 (or the pseudogene TRBV3-2), the J call TRBJ2-1, with 9 bases matching TRBD2. CDR1 and CDR2 (germline): LGHDT, YNNKEL (reference sequence). CDR3 size: 16 residues. V shed 1 base, J shed 8 bases, and the junction held 9 bases outside the gene matches. The chain's CDR3 is CASSQGDSGRRDEQFF. Written as DNA, the CDR3 is TGTGCCAGCAGCCAAGGGGATAGCGGGAGAAGGGATGAGCAGTTCTTC.

The genes are TRBV19 and TRBJ1-5; TRBD1 agrees at 9 bases. Germline CDR1 reads LNHDA; CDR2 reads SQIVND (reference sequence). The V segment lost 6 bases and the J segment 4 bases; nucleotides outside the gene matches: 7. This CDR3 is built from 15 residues. CDR3 loop: CASSEQGAINQPQHF. For the CDR3, the DNA is TGTGCCAGTAGCGAACAGGGGGCCATTAATCAGCCCCAGCATTTT.

Worth noting for this clone: In the same sample, other DNA sequences code for this CDR3. The rearrangement uses TRBV6-2 or TRBV6-3 and TRBJ2-2, with 8 bases fitting TRBD1. CDR1 and CDR2 from the germline V gene are MNHEY and SVGEGT. The CDR3 runs 17 residues. With V trimmed by 0 bases and J by 4 bases, 7 bases remained unmatched. The CDR3 reads CASSYSSRGPPTGELFF. CDR3 nucleotides: TGTGCCAGCAGTTACTCGAGCAGGGGGCCCCCCACCGGGGAGCTGTTTTTT.

This chain links TRBV30 with TRBJ2-3, with D possibly matching TRBD2 (6 bases). Germline assignment: CDR1 GTSNPN and CDR2 SVGIG (reference sequence). The CDR3 sequence is 13 residues long. Trimming removed 2 bases at V and 5 bases at J, with 11 bases between. This CDR3 is CAWSRRGIDTQYF. The CDR3, as DNA: TGTGCCTGGAGTAGGAGGGGTATAGATACGCAGTATTTT.

DNA for the CDR3: TGTGCCTGGATGGGGCAGGGAAGCAATCAGCCCCAGCATTTT. This sequence encodes CAWMGQGSNQPQHF. The V and J genes are TRBV30 and TRBJ1-5, with D possibly being TRBD1 (5 bases). Germline V lookup: CDR1 GTSNPN, CDR2 SVGIG (reference sequence). The CDR3 sequence is 14 residues long. V lost 4 bases, J lost 1 base, and 11 bases lay in between. Looking up the rest from reference TRBV30 and TRBJ1-5 gives the full variable domain: SQTIHQWPATLVQPVGSPLSLECTVEGTSNPNLYWYRQAAGRGLQLLFYSVGIGQISSEVPQNLSASRPQDRQFILSSKKLLLSDSGFYLCAWMGQGSNQPQHFGDGTRLSIL.

The chain joins TRBV4-1 to TRBJ1-1, with D perhaps matching TRBD1 (5 bases). The length of the CDR3 is 17 residues. Germline V gene lookup returns CDR1 MGHRA and CDR2 YSYEKL. V lost 0 bases and J lost 0, with 14 bases in between. Here the CDR3 reads CASSQERQGRMNTEAFF. The CDR3 region has the DNA TGCGCCAGCAGCCAAGAACGGCAGGGTAGAATGAACACTGAAGCTTTCTTT.

The CDR3 reads CATSDLVPDNEQFF. CDR3 coding DNA: TGTGCCACCAGTGATTTGGTCCCAGACAATGAGCAGTTCTTC. This sequence joins TRBV24-1 and TRBJ2-1; D is unclear. CDR1 and CDR2 (germline): KGHDR, SFDVKD. The CDR3 covers 14 residues. V was shortened by 0 bases and J by 5 bases, with 7 bases between the two germline ends.

As DNA, the CDR3 is TGTGCCAGCAGCTTGGGCCCGCGGGGGACCCAGTACTTC. As protein: CASSLGPRGTQYF. V and J are TRBV11-1 and TRBJ2-5; a weak D match, TRBD2 (6 bases). The CDR3 spans 13 residues. Germline CDR1 and CDR2: SGHAT and FQDESV (reference sequence). Trimming left V 3 bases short and J 7 bases short, with 12 bases between.

The gene calls are TRBV5-1 and TRBJ2-2, with 9 positions matching TRBD2. Germline assignment: CDR1 SGHRS and CDR2 YFSETQ. V was clipped by 3 bases and J by 3 bases; unmatched bases: 6. CDR3 length: 16 residues. The chain's CDR3 is CASSSLTSGDTGELFF. The CDR3 DNA is TGCGCCAGCAGCTCGCTGACTAGCGGAGACACCGGGGAGCTGTTTTTT.

The chain has TRBV11-2 and TRBJ1-6; 12 bases align to TRBD1. Germline CDR1 is SGHAT and CDR2 is FQNNGV. This CDR3 contains 19 residues. V gave up 3 bases and J gave up 10 bases; unmatched junction bases: 16. The DNA for the CDR3 is TGTGCCAGCAGCTTTGCATTTACCGGGACAGGGGGCCTAGGGTCACCCCTCCACTTT. Translating gives CASSFAFTGTGGLGSPLHF.

The table lists this clone with a few counts. This chain links TRBV27 with TRBJ1-5; unclear D gene. The germline V gene has CDR1 MNHEY and CDR2 SMNVEV (reference sequence). The V end was cut by 6 bases, the J end by 3 bases, with 12 bases between. The CDR3 length is 14 residues. The CDR3, as DNA: TGTGCCAGCAGCCGTGCGGCCTTCAATCAGCCCCAGCATTTT. This codes for CASSRAAFNQPQHF.